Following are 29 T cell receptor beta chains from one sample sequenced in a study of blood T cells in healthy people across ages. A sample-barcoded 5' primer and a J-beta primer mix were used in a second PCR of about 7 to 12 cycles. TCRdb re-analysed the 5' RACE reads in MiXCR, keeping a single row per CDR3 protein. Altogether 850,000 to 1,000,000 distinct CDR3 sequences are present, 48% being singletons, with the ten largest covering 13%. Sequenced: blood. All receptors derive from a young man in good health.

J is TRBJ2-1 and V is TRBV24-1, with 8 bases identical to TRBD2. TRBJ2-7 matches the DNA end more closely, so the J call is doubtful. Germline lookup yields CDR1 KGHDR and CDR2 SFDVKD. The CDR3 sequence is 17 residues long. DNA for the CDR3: TGTGCCACCAGTGATTTAGGCGGGGGGAGCTCCTACAATGAGCAGTACTTC. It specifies CATSDLGGGSSYNEQYF.

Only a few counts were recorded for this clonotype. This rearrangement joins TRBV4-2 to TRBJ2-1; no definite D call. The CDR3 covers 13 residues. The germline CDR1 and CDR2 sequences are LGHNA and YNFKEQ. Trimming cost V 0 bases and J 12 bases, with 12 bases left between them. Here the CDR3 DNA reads TGTGCCAGCAGCCAAGATTTGGTAGTTTGGCAGTTCTTC. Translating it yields CASSQDLVVWQFF.

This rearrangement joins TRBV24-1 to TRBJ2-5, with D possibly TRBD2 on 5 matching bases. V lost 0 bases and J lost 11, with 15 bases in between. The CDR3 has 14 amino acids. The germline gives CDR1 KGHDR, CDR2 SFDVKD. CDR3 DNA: TGTGCCACCAGTGATTTGGGCCCGGGGAATGAGCAGTACTTC. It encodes CATSDLGPGNEQYF.

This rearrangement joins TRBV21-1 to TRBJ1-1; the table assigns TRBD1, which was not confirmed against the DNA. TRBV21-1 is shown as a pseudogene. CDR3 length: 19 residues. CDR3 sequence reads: CASSKARAVTGGMNTEAFF. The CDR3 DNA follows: TGTGCCAGCAGCAAAGCTAGGGCCGTGACAGGGGGCATGAACACTGAAGCTTTCTTT.

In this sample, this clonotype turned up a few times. The chain's CDR3 is CASSSAGLTPRDGYTF. CDR3 DNA sequence: TGTGCCAGCAGTTCCGCGGGACTCACCCCGAGGGATGGCTACACCTTC. The V call is TRBV6-5, the J call TRBJ1-2, with a weak D call TRBD1 (5 bases). The ends were cut back, 4 bases at V and 6 bases at J, with 21 bases in the middle. The CDR3 is 16 residues long. CDR1 MNHEY and CDR2 SVGAGI come from the germline V gene.

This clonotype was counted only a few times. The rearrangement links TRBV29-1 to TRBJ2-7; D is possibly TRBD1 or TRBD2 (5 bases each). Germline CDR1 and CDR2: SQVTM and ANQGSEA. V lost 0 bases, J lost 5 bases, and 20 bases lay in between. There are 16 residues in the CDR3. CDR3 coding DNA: TGCAGCGTTGAAGACCCCTGGGCCTCCGAGGGGAACGAGCAGTACTTC. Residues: CSVEDPWASEGNEQYF.

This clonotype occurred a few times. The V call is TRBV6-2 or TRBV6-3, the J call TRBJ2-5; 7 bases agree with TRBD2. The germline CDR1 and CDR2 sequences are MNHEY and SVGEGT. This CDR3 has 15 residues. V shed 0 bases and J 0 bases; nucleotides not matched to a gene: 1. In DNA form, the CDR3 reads TGTGCCAGCAGTTACTCCGCGGGGGACCAAGAGACCCAGTACTTC. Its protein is CASSYSAGDQETQYF.

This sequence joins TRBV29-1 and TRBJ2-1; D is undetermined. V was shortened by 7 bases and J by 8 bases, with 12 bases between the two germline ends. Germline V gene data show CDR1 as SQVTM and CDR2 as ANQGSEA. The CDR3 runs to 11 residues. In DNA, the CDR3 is TGCAGCGACGTGGTGGCTCATGAGCAGTTCTTC. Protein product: CSDVVAHEQFF.

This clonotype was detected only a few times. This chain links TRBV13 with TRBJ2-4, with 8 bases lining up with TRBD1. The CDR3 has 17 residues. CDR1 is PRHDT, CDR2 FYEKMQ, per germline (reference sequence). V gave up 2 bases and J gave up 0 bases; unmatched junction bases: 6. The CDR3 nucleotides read TGTGCCAGCAGCTTACTTTGGGACAGGAAAGCCAAAAACATTCAGTACTTC. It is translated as CASSLLWDRKAKNIQYF.

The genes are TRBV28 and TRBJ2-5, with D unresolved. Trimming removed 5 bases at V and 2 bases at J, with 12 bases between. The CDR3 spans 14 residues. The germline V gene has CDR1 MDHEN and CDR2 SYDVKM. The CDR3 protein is CASSAIEEQETQYF. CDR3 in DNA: TGTGCCAGCAGTGCGATAGAGGAGCAAGAGACCCAGTACTTC.

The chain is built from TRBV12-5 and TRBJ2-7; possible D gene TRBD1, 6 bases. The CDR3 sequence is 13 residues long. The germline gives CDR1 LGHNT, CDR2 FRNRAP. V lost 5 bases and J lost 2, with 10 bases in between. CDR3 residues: CASGRGQTYEQYF. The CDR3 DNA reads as TGTGCTAGTGGTCGCGGACAGACCTACGAGCAGTACTTC.

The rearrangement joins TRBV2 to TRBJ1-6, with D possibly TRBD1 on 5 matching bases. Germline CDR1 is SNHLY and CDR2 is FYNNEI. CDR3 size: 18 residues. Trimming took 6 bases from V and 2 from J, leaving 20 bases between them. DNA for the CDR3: TGTGCCAGCAGGCGGGGTTCGGGACTGGTAACCTATAATTCACCCCTCCACTTT. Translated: CASRRGSGLVTYNSPLHF.

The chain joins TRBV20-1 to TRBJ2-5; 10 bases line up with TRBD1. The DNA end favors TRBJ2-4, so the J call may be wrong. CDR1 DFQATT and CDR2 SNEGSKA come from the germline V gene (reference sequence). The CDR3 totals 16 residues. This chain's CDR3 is CSARERQGAQGNIQYF. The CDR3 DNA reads TGCAGTGCTAGGGAAAGACAGGGGGCGCAGGGAAACATTCAGTACTTC.

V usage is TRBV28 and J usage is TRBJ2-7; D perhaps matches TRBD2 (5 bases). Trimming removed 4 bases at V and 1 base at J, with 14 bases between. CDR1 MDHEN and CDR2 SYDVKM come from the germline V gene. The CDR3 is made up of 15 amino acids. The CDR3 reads CASSSRPSGSYEQYF. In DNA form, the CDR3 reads TGTGCCAGCAGTTCCCGGCCCAGCGGTTCCTACGAGCAGTACTTC.

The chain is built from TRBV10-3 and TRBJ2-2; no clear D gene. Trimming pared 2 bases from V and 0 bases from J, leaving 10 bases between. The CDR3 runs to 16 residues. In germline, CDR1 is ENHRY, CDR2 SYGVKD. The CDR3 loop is CAISEGAFANTGELFF. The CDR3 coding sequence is TGTGCCATCAGTGAGGGAGCGTTCGCGAACACCGGGGAGCTGTTTTTT.

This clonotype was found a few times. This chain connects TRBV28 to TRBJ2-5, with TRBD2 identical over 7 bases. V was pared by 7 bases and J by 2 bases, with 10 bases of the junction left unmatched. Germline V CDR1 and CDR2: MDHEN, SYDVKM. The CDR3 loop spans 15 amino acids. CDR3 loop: CASTSPRDYQETQYF. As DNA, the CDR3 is TGTGCCAGCACCAGCCCCCGGGACTATCAAGAGACCCAGTACTTC.

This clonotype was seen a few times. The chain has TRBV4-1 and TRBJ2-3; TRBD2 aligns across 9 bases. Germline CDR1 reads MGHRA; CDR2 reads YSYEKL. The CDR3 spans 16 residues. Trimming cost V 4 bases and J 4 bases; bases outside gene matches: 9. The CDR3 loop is CASSRTGTSPPDTQYF. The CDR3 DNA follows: TGCGCCAGCAGCCGCACCGGGACTAGCCCCCCAGATACGCAGTATTTT.

The CDR3 reads CASSLTSERGYNEQFF. The CDR3 DNA reads as TGTGCCAGCAGCTTAACATCTGAGCGGGGGTACAATGAGCAGTTCTTC. The chain couples TRBV7-3 to TRBJ2-1; 8 bases map to TRBD2. Germline loops: CDR1 SGHTA, CDR2 FQGTGA. The ends lost 0 bases at V and 4 bases at J; junction bases unmatched: 5. This CDR3 contains 16 residues.

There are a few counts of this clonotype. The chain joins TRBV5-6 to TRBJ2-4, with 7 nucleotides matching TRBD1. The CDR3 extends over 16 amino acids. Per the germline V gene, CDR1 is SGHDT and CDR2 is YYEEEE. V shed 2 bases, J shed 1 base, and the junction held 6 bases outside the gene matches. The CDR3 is CASSLKGAGAKNIQYF. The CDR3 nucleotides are TGTGCCAGCAGCTTAAAGGGGGCGGGTGCCAAAAACATTCAGTACTTC.

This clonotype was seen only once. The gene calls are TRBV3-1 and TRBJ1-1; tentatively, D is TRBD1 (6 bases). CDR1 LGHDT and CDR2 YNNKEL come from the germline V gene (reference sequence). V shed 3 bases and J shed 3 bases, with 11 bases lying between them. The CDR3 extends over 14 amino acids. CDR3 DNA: TGTGCCAGCAGCCACAGAAACAGGGACACTGAAGCTTTCTTT. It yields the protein CASSHRNRDTEAFF.

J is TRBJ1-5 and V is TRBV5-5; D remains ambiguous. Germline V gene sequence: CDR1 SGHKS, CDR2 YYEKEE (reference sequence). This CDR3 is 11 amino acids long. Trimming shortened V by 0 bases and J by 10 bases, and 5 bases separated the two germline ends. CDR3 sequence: CASSLEVPQHF. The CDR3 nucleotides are TGTGCCAGCAGCTTGGAGGTACCCCAGCATTTT.

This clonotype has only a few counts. CDR3 DNA: TGTGCCAGCAGCTTCGAAAGGGAGACCCAGTACTTC. It yields the protein CASSFERETQYF. This rearrangement joins TRBV7-2 to TRBJ2-7; D is unresolved. The J call is in doubt because the DNA end fits TRBJ2-5 better. Germline V gives CDR1 SGHTA, CDR2 FQGNSA. This CDR3 region has 12 residues.

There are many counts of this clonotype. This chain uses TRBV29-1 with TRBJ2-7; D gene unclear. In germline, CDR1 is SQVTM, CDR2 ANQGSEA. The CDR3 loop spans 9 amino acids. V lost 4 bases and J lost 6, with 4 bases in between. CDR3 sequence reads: CSVVSEQYF. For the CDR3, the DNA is TGCAGCGTTGTGAGCGAGCAGTACTTC.

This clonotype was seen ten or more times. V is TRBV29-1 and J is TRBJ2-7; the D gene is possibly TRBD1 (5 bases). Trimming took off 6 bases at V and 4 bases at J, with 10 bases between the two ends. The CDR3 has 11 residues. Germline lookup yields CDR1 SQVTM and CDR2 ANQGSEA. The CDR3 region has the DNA TGCAGCGTCAGGGAAAGGTACGAGCAGTACTTC. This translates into CSVRERYEQYF.

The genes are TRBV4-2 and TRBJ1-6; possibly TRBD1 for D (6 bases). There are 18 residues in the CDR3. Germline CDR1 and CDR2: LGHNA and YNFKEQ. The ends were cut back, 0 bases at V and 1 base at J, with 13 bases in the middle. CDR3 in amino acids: CASSQDRAGDSYNSPLHF. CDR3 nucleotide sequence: TGTGCCAGCAGCCAAGATCGGGCAGGGGATTCCTATAATTCACCCCTCCACTTT.

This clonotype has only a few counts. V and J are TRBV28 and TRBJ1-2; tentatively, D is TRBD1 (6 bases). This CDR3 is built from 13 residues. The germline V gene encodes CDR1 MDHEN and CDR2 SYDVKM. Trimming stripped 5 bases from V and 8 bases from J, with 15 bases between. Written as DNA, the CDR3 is TGTGCCAGCAGTCCCCGACAGGCGCAGGGCTACACCTTC. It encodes CASSPRQAQGYTF.

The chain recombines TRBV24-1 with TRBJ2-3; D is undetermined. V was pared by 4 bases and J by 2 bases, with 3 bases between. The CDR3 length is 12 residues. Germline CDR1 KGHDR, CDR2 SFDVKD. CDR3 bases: TGTGCCACCAGTGACACCACAGATACGCAGTATTTT. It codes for CATSDTTDTQYF.

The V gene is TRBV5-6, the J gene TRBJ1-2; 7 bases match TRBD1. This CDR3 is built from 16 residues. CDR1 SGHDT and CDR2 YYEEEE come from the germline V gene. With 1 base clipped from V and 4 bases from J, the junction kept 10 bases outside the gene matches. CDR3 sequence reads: CASSLTGQADLYGYTF. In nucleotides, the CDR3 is TGTGCCAGCAGCTTGACCGGACAGGCCGACCTCTATGGCTACACCTTC.

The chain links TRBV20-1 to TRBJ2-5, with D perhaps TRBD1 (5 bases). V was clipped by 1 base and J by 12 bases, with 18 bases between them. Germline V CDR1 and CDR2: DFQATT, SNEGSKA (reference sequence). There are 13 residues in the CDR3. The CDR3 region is CSARGAWSEGEYF. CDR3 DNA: TGCAGTGCTAGAGGCGCATGGAGCGAAGGGGAGTACTTC.